This T cell receptor (beta chain) stems from a study of blood T cell repertoires in COVID-19. Study overall: Samples representing acute and convalescent COVID-19 were sourced from the United States, Italy and Spain. The analysed material was cDNA or gDNA that came from T cells, B-cell-depleted T cells, or PBMCs.

Original methodology: Estimated nucleated cell counts came from reference gene primer amplification. Libraries were prepared by immunoSEQ multiplex PCR; TCRdb keeps only in-frame clonotypes and omits some of them. V and J calls and clone size are copied from that table; D and trimming were computed from the DNA. The profile shows 380,000 or so clones, 70% to 90% of them singletons. Trimming took off 1 base at V and 0 bases at J, with 12 bases between the two ends. The CDR3 is 16 amino acids. Germline loops: CDR1 MNHEY, CDR2 SVGEGT. The TCR was taken from a man aged 35 to 55 with acute or convalescent COVID-19. The chain combines TRBV6-2 or TRBV6-3 with TRBJ1-2; no clear D. Input material: peripheral blood. This CDR3 reads CASSYYLRAANYGYTF. CDR3 DNA sequence: TGTGCCAGCAGTTACTATCTGAGGGCTGCTAACTATGGCTACACCTTC.